The clone carrying this T cell receptor (beta chain) came up a few times. Its antigen is unknown. The data were obtained in a study of response to subunit inactivated influenza vaccine. The CDR3 sequence is 13 residues long. V lost 0 bases and J lost 6, with 9 bases in between. Germline CDR1 reads LGHNA; CDR2 reads YSLEER. TCRdb re-derived calls from the RT-PCR reads in MiXCR, one entry per CDR3 protein. The sample has over 450,000 distinct CDR3 sequences, 13% seen once. General study points: T cells newly recruited by each seasonal influenza vaccination are few, the authors suggested.

The rearrangement links TRBV4-3 to TRBJ2-7; TRBD1 is a possible D gene (6 bases). This specimen was PBMCs from blood, taken roughly 47 days after vaccination. This sequence was found in a man aged 45-65 years who received an inactivated influenza vaccine. The CDR3 spells CASSQEGRGEQYF. The CDR3 DNA reads TGCGCCAGCAGCCAAGAGGGCAGGGGCGAGCAGTACTTC.